The clone carrying this T cell receptor (beta chain) was recorded only once. These data come from a study of T cell changes during pregnancy in multiple sclerosis. Method: immunoSEQ multiplex PCR; TCRdb's copy keeps in-frame clones and lacks some. The sample records 90,000 or so clones, more than 85% being singletons. Germline V CDR1 and CDR2: LGHNT, FRNRAP. V was trimmed by 2 bases and J by 2 bases, leaving 12 bases between them. The CDR3 runs 15 residues. The sample was peripheral blood, taken before pregnancy. The V gene is TRBV12-5, the J gene TRBJ2-5; a possible D gene is TRBD2 (6 bases). This clonotype originated in a female donor with multiple sclerosis, enrolled in a pregnancy study. The CDR3 DNA reads TGTGCTAGTGGTTTGCCCTTGGCGGGGCAAGAGACCCAGTACTTC. Its translation is CASGLPLAGQETQYF.